The TCR beta chain under discussion was sequenced for a study of Graves' ophthalmopathy and Graves' hyperthyroidism. Whole-study results and caveats: Predictions made by the model for ophthalmopathy progression reached 65% to 71% sensitivity and 72% to 85% specificity. The majority of expanded thyroid clonotypes above 0.001 frequency also occurred in blood.

Excluded were patients with other autoimmune diseases, uncontrolled infections, pregnancy or lactation. The CDR3 is 14 amino acids. The ends were cut back, 7 bases at V and 4 bases at J, with 16 bases in the middle. Amplifying from RNA transcripts, the study obtained TCR beta CDR3 regions. First-round RT-PCR used HTBI primers; second-round multiplex PCR followed. MiXCR, run by TCRdb on the multiplex PCR reads, gives a single entry per CDR3 protein. This table holds roughly 380,000 distinct CDR3 sequences, 15% to 17% found once. A remark on this clonotype: The target antigen is unknown.

The source material was peripheral blood. The receptor was derived from a woman aged 18-29 years with stable Graves' hyperthyroidism. The rearrangement uses TRBV12-3 or TRBV12-4 and TRBJ1-2, with D possibly TRBD1 on 6 matching bases. This chain's CDR3 is CASISLGGSYGYTF. CDR3 coding DNA: TGTGCCAGCATCTCTCTAGGGGGGAGCTATGGCTACACCTTC.